These 22 T cell receptor beta chains were all obtained from the same sample, sequenced in a study of T-cell memory formation after mild COVID-19. TCRdb fed the 5' RACE reads into MiXCR, producing one record per CDR3 protein. The sample comprises some 57,000 distinct CDR3 sequences, approximately 12% of which are singletons, and 24% rests with the top ten. The sequencing input was PBMCs or a T cell subset sorted from them (not recorded which). Source of these receptors: a man between 18 and 29 years old who had mild COVID-19 (a few samples of this study predate the infection). Cell type and time point are not known.

The chain recombines TRBV13 with TRBJ2-2; TRBD2 is a possible D gene (5 bases). The germline CDR1 and CDR2 sequences are PRHDT and FYEKMQ (reference sequence). Deletions cut 2 bases from V and 3 bases from J, with 7 bases between. This CDR3 has 14 amino acids. The CDR3 spells CASSLNGDTGELFF. DNA for the CDR3: TGTGCCAGCAGCTTAAACGGGGACACCGGGGAGCTGTTTTTT.

The rearrangement uses TRBV5-6 and TRBJ2-7; 7 nucleotides agree with TRBD2. CDR1 is SGHDT and CDR2 is YYEEEE in the germline V gene. There are 12 residues in the CDR3. V trimming: 5 bases; J trimming: 5 bases; junction bases outside the gene matches: 4. CDR3 sequence (DNA): TGTGCCAGCAGACGGGGAGGGGACGAGCAGTACGTC. This gives the protein CASRRGGDEQYV.

The chain links TRBV7-2 to TRBJ1-3, with TRBD1 as a possible D gene (5 bases). The CDR3 consists of 15 residues. CDR1 and CDR2 (germline): SGHTA, FQGNSA. Trimming cost V 7 bases and J 0 bases, with 13 bases left between them. In nucleotides, the CDR3 is TGTGCCAGCACAACGGGGGGGAACTCTGGAAACACCATATATTTT. Translating gives CASTTGGNSGNTIYF.

For the CDR3, the DNA is TGTGCCAGCAGTGCGGGACTCGACAATGAGCAGTTCTTC. Translation gives CASSAGLDNEQFF. The rearrangement uses TRBV2 and TRBJ2-1; D might be TRBD2 (6 bases). V lost 4 bases, J lost 5 bases, and 9 bases lay in between. CDR1 and CDR2 from the germline V gene are SNHLY and FYNNEI. The CDR3 covers 13 residues.

This clonotype was seen at least ten times. This sequence joins TRBV7-8 and TRBJ2-7, with D maybe TRBD1 (5 bases). The CDR3 totals 13 residues. From germline, CDR1 is SGHVS and CDR2 FQNEAQ. V lost 5 bases and J 6 bases, leaving 14 bases between the germline ends. CDR3 DNA sequence: TGTGCCAGCAGCGCCAACCCAGGGCTCGAGCAGTACTTC. This encodes CASSANPGLEQYF. Supplemented by reference TRBV7-8 and TRBJ2-7, the full variable domain reads GAGVSQSPRYKVAKRGQDVALRCDPISGHVSLFWYQQALGQGPEFLTYFQNEAQLDKSGLPSDRFFAERPEGSVSTLKIQRTQQEDSAVYLCASSANPGLEQYFGPGTRLTVT.

This clonotype was counted ten times or more. J is TRBJ2-7 and V is TRBV5-1, with D hard to call. Trimming shortened V by 4 bases and J by 1 base, and 15 bases separated the two germline ends. Germline V gives CDR1 SGHRS, CDR2 YFSETQ. CDR3 length equals 15 residues. The CDR3 sequence is CASSPDGLSSYEQYF. CDR3 DNA: TGCGCCAGCAGCCCGGACGGATTATCTTCCTACGAGCAGTACTTC.

This clonotype was recorded at least ten times. The chain is built from TRBV20-1 and TRBJ2-2, with a possible D match to TRBD2 (6 bases). V dropped 3 bases and J dropped 0 bases, with 8 bases sitting between them. This CDR3 contains 14 residues. Per the germline V gene, CDR1 is DFQATT and CDR2 is SNEGSKA (reference sequence). CDR3 DNA sequence: TGCAGTGCTAGGGTAGCGGCGAACACCGGGGAGCTGTTTTTT. This sequence encodes CSARVAANTGELFF.

This chain joins TRBV5-4 and TRBJ2-2, with TRBD1 matching over 7 bases. V trimming: 0 bases; J trimming: 7 bases; junction bases outside the gene matches: 6. Germline V CDR1 and CDR2: SGHNT, YYREEE (reference sequence). This CDR3 spans 15 amino acids. The chain's CDR3 is CASSLVEGAFGELFF. DNA of the CDR3: TGTGCCAGCAGCTTGGTTGAGGGGGCATTCGGGGAGCTGTTTTTT.

Ten or more counts support this clonotype. The V and J genes are TRBV6-5 and TRBJ2-7; 7 nucleotides match TRBD1. The germline V gene has CDR1 MNHEY and CDR2 SVGAGI. CDR3 length equals 15 residues. After removal of 5 bases from V and 2 bases from J, the junction contained 9 bases not matched to a gene. In nucleotides, the CDR3 is TGTGCCAGCAGTCCCTCAACAGGGGTCCCCTACGAGCAGTACTTC. Its translation: CASSPSTGVPYEQYF.

This clonotype was seen repeatedly, ten times or more. This chain uses TRBV6-2 or TRBV6-3 with TRBJ2-7; 9 nucleotides align to TRBD1. CDR1 and CDR2 from the germline V gene are MNHEY and SVGEGT. This CDR3 spans 17 amino acids. J lost 2 bases, V lost 2 bases, and 10 bases had no gene match. The CDR3 spells CASSYDPRQGDTYEQYF. The CDR3 DNA reads as TGTGCCAGCAGTTACGACCCGAGACAGGGGGATACCTACGAGCAGTACTTC.

This clonotype appeared a few times. The V and J genes are TRBV20-1 and TRBJ2-1, with 13 bases fitting TRBD2. This CDR3 comprises 14 residues. V trimming: 5 bases; J trimming: 6 bases; junction bases outside the gene matches: 4. Germline V gene lookup returns CDR1 DFQATT and CDR2 SNEGSKA (reference sequence). The CDR3 loop is CSAGLAGATNEQFF. DNA for the CDR3: TGCAGTGCTGGACTAGCGGGGGCGACCAATGAGCAGTTCTTC.

This clonotype was seen many times. This chain joins TRBV5-4 and TRBJ2-3, with a tentative D call TRBD2 (5 bases). The ends were cut back, 4 bases at V and 2 bases at J, with 14 bases in the middle. Germline V gene sequence: CDR1 SGHNT, CDR2 YYREEE (reference sequence). This CDR3 is built from 15 residues. In DNA form, the CDR3 reads TGTGCCAGCAGCCCAAGCGGAGATGACACAGATACGCAGTATTTT. Amino acid sequence: CASSPSGDDTDTQYF.

This clonotype showed up just a few times. The gene calls are TRBV7-2 and TRBJ2-5; the match to TRBD2 covers 9 bases. Germline V lookup: CDR1 SGHTA, CDR2 FQGNSA. Trimming took 4 bases from V and 4 from J; bases not matched to a gene: 13. The CDR3 has 17 residues. The CDR3 DNA follows: TGTGCCAGCAGCTACCCCCCCCGGCTAGCGGGGAGAGAGACCCAGTACTTC. Translation: CASSYPPRLAGRETQYF.

This clonotype was counted at least ten times. J is TRBJ2-7 and V is TRBV7-9; D remains unclear. Germline V gives CDR1 SEHNR, CDR2 FQNEAQ (reference sequence). Trimming cost V 5 bases and J 6 bases, with 32 bases left between them. This CDR3 contains 19 residues. The CDR3 coding sequence is TGTGCCAGCAGCCCTTCGGTGGCATCGACCTTTTATTATCGTGGCGAGCAGTACTTC. Its translation is CASSPSVASTFYYRGEQYF. The complete variable domain, with remaining parts taken from reference TRBV7-9 and TRBJ2-7, reads DTGVSQNPRHKITKRGQNVTFRCDPISEHNRLYWYRQTLGQGPEFLTYFQNEAQLEKSRLLSDRFSAERPKGSFSTLEIQRTEQGDSAMYLCASSPSVASTFYYRGEQYFGPGTRLTVT.

This clonotype was detected only a few times. The chain recombines TRBV4-3 with TRBJ2-1; the D is unclear. V shed 1 base and J shed 7 bases, with 20 bases lying between them. Germline-derived CDR1 and CDR2 are LGHNA and YSLEER. The CDR3 length is 17 residues. The CDR3 region is CASSQVVVWTESNEQFF. The CDR3, as DNA: TGCGCCAGCAGCCAAGTCGTTGTCTGGACGGAATCGAATGAGCAGTTCTTC.

This clonotype appeared a few times. This chain links TRBV6-6 with TRBJ1-1; D is undetermined. CDR3 length: 15 residues. Germline values: CDR1 MNHNY, CDR2 SVGAGI (reference sequence). The V end was cut by 6 bases, the J end by 3 bases, with 17 bases between. In DNA, the CDR3 is TGTGCCAGCAGGAACCAAAGGGTTGGGGACACTGAAGCTTTCTTT. Amino acids: CASRNQRVGDTEAFF.

This clonotype has a count of ten or more. CDR3 in DNA: TGTGCCAGCAGCTTATTTGGGGCCCGGAATAATTCACCCCTCCACTTT. Amino acids: CASSLFGARNNSPLHF. The rearrangement uses TRBV5-4 and TRBJ1-6; weak D call: TRBD1 (5 bases). Trimming pared 2 bases from V and 5 bases from J, leaving 14 bases between. From germline, CDR1 is SGHNT and CDR2 YYREEE (reference sequence). This CDR3 has 16 residues.

Judged by abundance, this clonotype is medium-sized. The rearrangement joins TRBV7-9 to TRBJ2-3, with D perhaps TRBD2 (5 bases). CDR1 is SEHNR, CDR2 FQNEAQ, per germline (reference sequence). Trimming took 1 base from V and 1 from J, leaving 12 bases between them. CDR3 length: 16 amino acids. CDR3: CASSLVMEAGTDTQYF. The CDR3 region has the DNA TGTGCCAGCAGCTTAGTTATGGAGGCTGGCACAGATACGCAGTATTTT.

This clonotype was detected a few times. The rearrangement uses TRBV6-2 or TRBV6-3 and TRBJ1-5; D perhaps matches TRBD1 (6 bases). Germline V gives CDR1 MNHEY, CDR2 SVGEGT. Trimming stripped 0 bases from V and 4 bases from J, with 16 bases between. The CDR3 is 17 amino acids. This chain's CDR3 is CASSYSILRDTNQPQHF. Written as DNA, the CDR3 is TGTGCCAGCAGTTACTCGATCCTTCGGGACACGAATCAGCCCCAGCATTTT.

Many counts were recorded for this clonotype. The V and J genes are TRBV7-3 and TRBJ2-5, with D hard to call. The germline V and J ends were trimmed by 4 bases and 5 bases, with 11 bases remaining between them. Germline CDR1 SGHTA, CDR2 FQGTGA. The CDR3 totals 13 residues. In nucleotides, the CDR3 is TGTGCCAGCAGCTCACAGATGGGGGAGACCCAGTACTTC. This codes for CASSSQMGETQYF.

The sample holds a few counts of this clonotype. V gene TRBV7-2 combines with J gene TRBJ1-4; D ambiguous. V lost 2 bases, J lost 5 bases, and 15 bases lay in between. The CDR3 contains 16 residues. Germline V gene sequence: CDR1 SGHTA, CDR2 FQGNSA. CDR3 bases: TGTGCCAGCAGCTTATCCGGGCAGGTTCGAAATGAAAAACTGTTTTTT. It encodes CASSLSGQVRNEKLFF.

This clonotype is labeled as medium-sized. The V call is TRBV6-5, the J call TRBJ1-2; a possible D gene is TRBD1 (5 bases). The CDR3 length is 15 residues. CDR1 is MNHEY and CDR2 is SVGAGI in the germline V gene. Trimming took off 6 bases at V and 6 bases at J, with 20 bases between the two ends. CDR3 sequence: CASSLYTGTPNGYTF. The CDR3 DNA sequence: TGTGCCAGCAGCCTATACACCGGGACCCCTAATGGCTACACCTTC.